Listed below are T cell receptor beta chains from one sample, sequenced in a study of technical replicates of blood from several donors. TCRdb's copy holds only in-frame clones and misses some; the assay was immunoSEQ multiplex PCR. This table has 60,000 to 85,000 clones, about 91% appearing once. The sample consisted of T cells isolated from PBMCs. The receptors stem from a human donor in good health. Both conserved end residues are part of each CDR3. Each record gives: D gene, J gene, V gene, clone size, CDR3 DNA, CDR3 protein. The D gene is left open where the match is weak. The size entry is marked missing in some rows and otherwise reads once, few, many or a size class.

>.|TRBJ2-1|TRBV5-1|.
TGCGCCAGCAGCCCCAATTTGGCTAGGACTGGCAATGAGCAGTTCTTC
CASSPNLARTGNEQFF
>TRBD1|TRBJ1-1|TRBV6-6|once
TGTGCCAGCAGCGAGGGGGCGAACACTGAAGCTTTCTTT
CASSEGANTEAFF
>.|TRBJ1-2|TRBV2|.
TGTGCCAGCAGTGAAGCGCCTACCCAGGGGATCAGGGATGGCTACACCTTC
CASSEAPTQGIRDGYTF
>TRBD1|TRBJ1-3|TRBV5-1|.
TGCGCCAGCAGCACCGGGACAGGGGCTGGAAACACCATATATTTT
CASSTGTGAGNTIYF
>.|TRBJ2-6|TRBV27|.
TGTGCCAGCAGGGAGGCAGGGGGACTGCTCTCTGGGGCCAACGTCCTGACTTTC
CASREAGGLLSGANVLTF
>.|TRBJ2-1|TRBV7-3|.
TGTGCCAGCAGCTTAGCTCCTTTCGGGGGCAATGAGCAGTTCTTC
CASSLAPFGGNEQFF
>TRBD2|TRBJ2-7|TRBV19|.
TGTGCCAGTAATACCCAAGCGGGGCCTTCCTACGAGCAGTACTTC
CASNTQAGPSYEQYF
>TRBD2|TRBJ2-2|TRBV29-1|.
TGCAGCGTTACTAGCGGGAGGTTGGCCGGGGAGCTGTTTTTT
CSVTSGRLAGELFF
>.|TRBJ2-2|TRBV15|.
TGTGCCACCAGCAGAGACCAGGGAACCGGGGAGCTGTTTTTT
CATSRDQGTGELFF
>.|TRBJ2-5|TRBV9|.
TGTGCCAGCAGCGTAGGTGCATGGGGGCGTTGGGAGACCCAGTACTTC
CASSVGAWGRWETQYF
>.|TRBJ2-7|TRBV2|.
TGTGCCATCAACCCGTCGGGTGAGCAGTACTTC
CAINPSGEQYF
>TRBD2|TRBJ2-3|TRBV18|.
TGTGCCAGCTCACCACCGAAGGCTAGCGGGAGTAGGACAGATACGCAGTATTTT
CASSPPKASGSRTDTQYF
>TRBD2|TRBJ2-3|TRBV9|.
TGTGCCAGCAGCGCGGGGACTAGCAGCAGGGATACGCAGTATTTT
CASSAGTSSRDTQYF
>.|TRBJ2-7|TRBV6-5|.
TGTGCCAGCAGTTACAGGTTGGGCAGGGCCTACGAGCAGTACTTC
CASSYRLGRAYEQYF
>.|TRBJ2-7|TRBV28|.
TGTGCCAGCATCGACACCTTCTCCTACGAGCAGTACTTC
CASIDTFSYEQYF
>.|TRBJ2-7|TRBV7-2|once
TGTGCCAGCAGCCAGGGGCCCTACGAGCAGTACTTC
CASSQGPYEQYF
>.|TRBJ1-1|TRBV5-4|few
TGTGCCAGCAGTTACAGGAACACTGAAGCTTTCTTT
CASSYRNTEAFF
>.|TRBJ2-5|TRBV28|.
TGTGCCAGCAGTTCCCTCTCAGGGTGGGGAGAGACCCAGTACTTC
CASSSLSGWGETQYF
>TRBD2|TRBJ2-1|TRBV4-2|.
TGTGCCAGCAGCCAAGGGAGCGGGATCCCCTACAATGAGCAGTTCTTC
CASSQGSGIPYNEQFF